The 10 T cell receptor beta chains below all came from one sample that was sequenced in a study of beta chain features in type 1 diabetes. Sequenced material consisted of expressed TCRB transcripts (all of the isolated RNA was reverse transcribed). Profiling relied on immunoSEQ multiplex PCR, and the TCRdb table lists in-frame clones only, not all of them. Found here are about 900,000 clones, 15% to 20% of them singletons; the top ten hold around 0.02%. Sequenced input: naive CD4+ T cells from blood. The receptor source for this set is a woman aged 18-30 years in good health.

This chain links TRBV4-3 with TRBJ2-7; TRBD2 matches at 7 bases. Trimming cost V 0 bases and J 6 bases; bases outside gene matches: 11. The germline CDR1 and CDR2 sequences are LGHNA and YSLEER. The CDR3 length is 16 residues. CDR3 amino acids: CASSQEPSAGVVEQYF. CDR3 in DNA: TGCGCCAGCAGCCAAGAGCCAAGTGCGGGAGTGGTCGAGCAGTACTTC.

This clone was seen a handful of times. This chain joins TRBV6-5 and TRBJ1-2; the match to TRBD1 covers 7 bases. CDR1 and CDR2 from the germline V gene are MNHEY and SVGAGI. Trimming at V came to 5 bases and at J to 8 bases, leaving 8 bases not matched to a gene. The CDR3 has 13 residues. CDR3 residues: CASSATGLGGYTF. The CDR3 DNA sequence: TGTGCCAGCAGTGCGACAGGGCTGGGCGGCTACACCTTC.

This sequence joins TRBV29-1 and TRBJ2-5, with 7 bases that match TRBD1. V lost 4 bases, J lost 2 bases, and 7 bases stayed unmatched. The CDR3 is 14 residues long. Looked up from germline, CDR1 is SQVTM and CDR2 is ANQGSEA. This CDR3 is CSVVRDSSQETQYF. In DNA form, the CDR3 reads TGCAGCGTTGTAAGGGACAGCTCTCAAGAGACCCAGTACTTC. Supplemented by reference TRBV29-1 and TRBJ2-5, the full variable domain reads SAVISQKPSRDICQRGTSLTIQCQVDSQVTMMFWYRQQPGQSLTLIATANQGSEATYESGFVIDKFPISRPNLTFSTLTVSNMSPEDSSIYLCSVVRDSSQETQYFGPGTRLLVL.

The CDR3 sequence: CASAPLRAWGRGTEAFF. The CDR3, as DNA: TGTGCCAGCGCGCCCCTCCGGGCATGGGGACGAGGCACTGAAGCTTTCTTT. The chain is built from TRBV18 and TRBJ1-1; D might be TRBD1 (5 bases). CDR1 and CDR2 (germline): KGHSH, LQKENI. V was cut by 8 bases and J by 4 bases, with 26 bases left in between. The CDR3 loop spans 17 amino acids.

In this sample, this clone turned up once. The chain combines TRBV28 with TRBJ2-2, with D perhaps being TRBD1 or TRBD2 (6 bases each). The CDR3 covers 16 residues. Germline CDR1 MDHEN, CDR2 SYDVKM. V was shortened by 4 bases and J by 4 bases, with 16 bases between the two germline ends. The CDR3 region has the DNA TGTGCCAGCAGTTCGCTAGGAGGGGGACCCACCGGGGAGCTGTTTTTT. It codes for CASSSLGGGPTGELFF.

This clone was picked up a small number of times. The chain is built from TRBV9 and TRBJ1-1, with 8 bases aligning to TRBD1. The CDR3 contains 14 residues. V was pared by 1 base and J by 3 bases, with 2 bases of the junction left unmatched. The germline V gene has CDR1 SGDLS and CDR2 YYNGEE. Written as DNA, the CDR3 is TGTGCCAGCAGCGTATCAGGGGGCGACACTGAAGCTTTCTTT. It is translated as CASSVSGGDTEAFF. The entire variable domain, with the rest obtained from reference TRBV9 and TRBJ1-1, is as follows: DSGVTQTPKHLITATGQRVTLRCSPRSGDLSVYWYQQSLDQGLQFLIQYYNGEERAKGNILERFSAQQFPDLHSELNLSSLELGDSALYFCASSVSGGDTEAFFGQGTRLTVV.

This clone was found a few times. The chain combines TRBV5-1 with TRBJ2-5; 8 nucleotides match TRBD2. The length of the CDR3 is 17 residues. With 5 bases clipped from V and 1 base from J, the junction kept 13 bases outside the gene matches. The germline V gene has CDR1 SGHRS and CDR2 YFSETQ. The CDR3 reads CASRRSGRALVQETQYF. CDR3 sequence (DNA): TGCGCCAGCAGGCGCAGCGGGAGAGCTTTGGTCCAAGAGACCCAGTACTTC.

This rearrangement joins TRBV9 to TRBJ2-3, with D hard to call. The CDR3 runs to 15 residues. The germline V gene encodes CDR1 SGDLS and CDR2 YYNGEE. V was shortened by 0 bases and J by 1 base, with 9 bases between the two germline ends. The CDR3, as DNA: TGTGCCAGCAGCGTAGCTCCTACCCGCACAGATACGCAGTATTTT. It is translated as CASSVAPTRTDTQYF. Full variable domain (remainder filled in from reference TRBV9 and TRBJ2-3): DSGVTQTPKHLITATGQRVTLRCSPRSGDLSVYWYQQSLDQGLQFLIQYYNGEERAKGNILERFSAQQFPDLHSELNLSSLELGDSALYFCASSVAPTRTDTQYFGPGTRLTVL.

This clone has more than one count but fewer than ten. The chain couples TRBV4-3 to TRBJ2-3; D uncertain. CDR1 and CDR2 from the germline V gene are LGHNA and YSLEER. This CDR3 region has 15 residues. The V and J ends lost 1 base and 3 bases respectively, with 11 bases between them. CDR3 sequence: CASSQGFWLTDTQYF. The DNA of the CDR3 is TGCGCCAGCAGCCAAGGGTTCTGGTTGACAGATACGCAGTATTTT.

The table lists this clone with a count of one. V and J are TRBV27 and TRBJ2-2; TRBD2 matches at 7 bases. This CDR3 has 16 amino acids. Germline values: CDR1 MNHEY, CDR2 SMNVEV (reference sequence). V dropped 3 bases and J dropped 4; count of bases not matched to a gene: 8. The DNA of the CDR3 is TGTGCCAGCAGTTTCTCTAGACTAGCAGTCACCGGGGAGCTGTTTTTT. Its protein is CASSFSRLAVTGELFF.